This is a list of T cell receptor beta chains from one sample in a study of blood T cell repertoires in COVID-19. Clones were sequenced by immunoSEQ multiplex PCR, and TCRdb holds only the in-frame ones, with some missing. The table lists some 340,000 clones, about 89% of them singletons, with about 5.4% in the top ten. Sequencing input: PBMCs or T cells enriched from blood (not recorded which). Receptor source: a woman younger than 45 who had recovered from COVID-19. Each CDR3 is given with its conserved first and last residue. Each record gives: D gene, V gene, CDR3 length, J gene, clone size, CDR3 DNA, CDR3 protein. The D gene is left open where the match is weak. The size entry is marked missing in some rows and otherwise reads once, few, many or a size class.

TRBD1	TRBV24-1	18	TRBJ1-3	NA	TGTGCCACCAGTGACTCCGGGACAGGCCCGAACTCTGGAAACACCATATATTTT	CATSDSGTGPNSGNTIYF
TRBD1	TRBV7-2	15	TRBJ1-2	NA	TGTGCCAGCAGCCCACGGACAGGCGATAAAAAGGGCTACACCTTC	CASSPRTGDKKGYTF
TRBD1	TRBV6-5	13	TRBJ1-2	NA	TGTGCCAGCAGTAGGGACAGGGGTTATGGCTACACCTTC	CASSRDRGYGYTF
NA	TRBV7-9	13	TRBJ1-2	once	TGTGCCAGCAGAGAACAGGGAAACTATGGCTACACCTTC	CASREQGNYGYTF
NA	TRBV7-9	15	TRBJ2-2	NA	TGTGCCAGCAGCTTACGGCGAGGGAACACCGGGGAGCTGTTTTTT	CASSLRRGNTGELFF
NA	TRBV27	13	TRBJ1-2	NA	TGTGCCAGCAGTCCGCAGGGAAACTATGGCTACACCTTC	CASSPQGNYGYTF
NA	TRBV5-1	15	TRBJ1-1	NA	TGCGCCAGCAGCCTCAACCCAGACAGGAACACTGAAGCTTTCTTT	CASSLNPDRNTEAFF
TRBD2	TRBV2	15	TRBJ2-1	NA	TGTGCCAGCAGTGGGTCACTAGCGGGGGGCGGAGAGCAGTTCTTC	CASSGSLAGGGEQFF
NA	TRBV30	13	TRBJ1-1	NA	TGTGCCTGGAAACCCAGGCTGAACACTGAAGCTTTCTTT	CAWKPRLNTEAFF
TRBD1	TRBV6-5	15	TRBJ2-2	once	TGTGCCAGCAGGAGGGACAGGCATTACACCGGGGAGCTGTTTTTT	CASRRDRHYTGELFF
NA	TRBV19	16	TRBJ1-3	NA	TGTGCCAGTACCTTCCCCGGACAGCTCTCTGGAAACACCATATATTTT	CASTFPGQLSGNTIYF
TRBD1	TRBV19	15	TRBJ1-6	NA	TGTGCCACCTCGGGTGCGGGGACAGTTAATTCACCCCTCCACTTT	CATSGAGTVNSPLHF
TRBD1	TRBV2	13	TRBJ2-7	few	TGTGCCAGCAGTGGCCGACAGGGTTGGGGGCAGTACTTC	CASSGRQGWGQYF
NA	TRBV5-5	14	TRBJ1-5	NA	TGTGCCAGCAGCTTGGGGGCTCAGAATCAGCCCCAGCATTTT	CASSLGAQNQPQHF
NA	TRBV19	16	TRBJ1-4	NA	TGTGCCAGTAGTTCTCGGGGGGCGCGGTCTAATGAAAAACTGTTTTTT	CASSSRGARSNEKLFF
NA	TRBV6-5	11	TRBJ2-7	few	TGTGCCAGCAGCTCCCTTTACGAGCAGTACTTC	CASSSLYEQYF
TRBD1	TRBV5-4	13	TRBJ1-2	NA	TGTGCCAGCAGCTTGCTGGGACAGGGACTATACACCTTC	CASSLLGQGLYTF
TRBD1	TRBV6-6	16	TRBJ1-5	few	TGTGCCAGCAGTCCCCAAGGGACAGGTAACTATCAGCCCCAGCATTTT	CASSPQGTGNYQPQHF
TRBD1	TRBV7-2	14	TRBJ1-1	NA	TGTGCCAGCAGCTTAGTATTCACAGGGGGAGAAGCTTTCTTT	CASSLVFTGGEAFF
TRBD1	TRBV4-1	16	TRBJ1-6	NA	TGCGCCAGCAGCCAAGATGTGGGACAGGGTTACTCACCCCTCCACTTT	CASSQDVGQGYSPLHF
NA	TRBV7-9	15	TRBJ1-3	NA	TGTGCCAGCAGCTCCGACATTGGCTCTGGAAACACCATATATTTT	CASSSDIGSGNTIYF
NA	TRBV2	13	TRBJ2-7	NA	TGTGCCAGCATGGTTGCAGAATCCTACGAGCAGTACTTC	CASMVAESYEQYF
TRBD1	TRBV12-5	17	TRBJ1-5	NA	TGTGCTAGTGCCTCAGCGGGACAGGACCAAATATATCAGCCCCAGCATTTT	CASASAGQDQIYQPQHF
NA	TRBV5-1	14	TRBJ1-4	NA	TGCGCCAGCAGCTTACAGGCTAATAATGAAAAACTGTTTTTT	CASSLQANNEKLFF
NA	TRBV15	16	TRBJ2-1	NA	TGTGCCACCAGCAGAGTGTACAGGAGCTCCTACAATGAGCAGTTCTTC	CATSRVYRSSYNEQFF
TRBD2	TRBV7-7	13	TRBJ2-3	NA	TGTGCTAGCAGCGGGGTAGGGAGAGATACGCAGTATTTT	CASSGVGRDTQYF
TRBD1	TRBV2	15	TRBJ1-2	NA	TGTGCCAGCGCCCAGGAGGGACAGGGCTTCTATGGCTACACCTTC	CASAQEGQGFYGYTF
NA	TRBV2	13	TRBJ1-1	few	TGTGCCAGCAGCGTTATACAGGGAACTGAAGCTTTCTTT	CASSVIQGTEAFF
TRBD2	TRBV28	13	TRBJ2-3	NA	TGTGCCGCCGGGGGGACTAGCACAGATACGCAGTATTTT	CAAGGTSTDTQYF
TRBD1	TRBV5-1	14	TRBJ2-7	NA	TGCGCCAGCAGCGCCGGGACAGGGACCTACGAGCAGTACTTC	CASSAGTGTYEQYF
TRBD2	TRBV30	14	TRBJ2-2	few	TGTGCCACACTAGCGGGGGGATCCACCGGGGAGCTGTTTTTT	CATLAGGSTGELFF
NA	TRBV5-8	16	TRBJ1-5	few	TGTGCCAGCAGCCCCGAGAGGGTCGATCAATCATCTCCCCAGCATTTT	CASSPERVDQSSPQHF
NA	TRBV5-6	15	TRBJ1-2	NA	TGTGCCAGCAGCGCTTACAACACCCGGGGCTATGGCTACACCTTC	CASSAYNTRGYGYTF
NA	TRBV30	15	TRBJ1-6	few	TGTGCCTGGAAGGTGGGGGCAAACTATAATTCACCCCTCCACTTT	CAWKVGANYNSPLHF
NA	TRBV30	13	TRBJ2-5	NA	TGTGCCTGGAGTGGGTCCAGGGTCGAGACCCAGTACTTC	CAWSGSRVETQYF
NA	TRBV28	13	TRBJ1-2	NA	TGTGCCAGCAGCGACAGAGGAGACTATGGCTACACCTTC	CASSDRGDYGYTF
NA	TRBV7-2	14	TRBJ1-1	NA	TGTGCCAGCAGCTTGCTCGGGGGGAACACTGAAGCTTTCTTT	CASSLLGGNTEAFF
TRBD1	TRBV4-1	14	TRBJ2-7	NA	TGCGCCAGCAGCCACTTTGGACAGGGCTACGAGCAGTACTTC	CASSHFGQGYEQYF
NA	TRBV7-9	13	TRBJ1-1	NA	TGTGCCAGCAGCAAGACAGGGAACACTGAAGCTTTCTTT	CASSKTGNTEAFF
NA	TRBV12-2	14	TRBJ1-5	once	TGTGCAAGTCCCAGGGGGCCCCCAGGGCAGCCCCAGCATTTT	CASPRGPPGQPQHF
NA	TRBV15	14	TRBJ1-6	NA	TGTGCCACCAGCCCTTTGGACAGTATTTCACCCCTCCACTTT	CATSPLDSISPLHF
NA	TRBV5-1	14	TRBJ1-5	NA	TGCGCCAGCAGCTTGGGGCAGAGCAATCAGCCCCAGCATTTT	CASSLGQSNQPQHF